These 22 T cell receptor beta chains originate from one sample sequenced in a study of CD8+ T cells in alopecia areata. Investigators isolated RNA and reverse transcribed it into cDNA to act as the sequencing template. This table comes from immunoSEQ multiplex PCR, and its TCRdb copy is limited to in-frame clones, with some not included. The sample shows around 200,000 clones, roughly 64% of them seen only once. Noted treatment: oral pan-JAK inhibitor, 5-10 mg twice daily. Source: CD4+ T cells sorted from blood, taken at week 4, from a patient treated with tofacitinib. These receptors all stem from a human donor with alopecia areata.

CDR3 nucleotides: TGTGCCAGCAGCCCAGGGGGCTCCCGGGATACGCAGTATTTT. Protein sequence: CASSPGGSRDTQYF. The chain couples TRBV11-2 to TRBJ2-3; TRBD1 matches 8 bases. V lost 5 bases and J lost 6; bases outside the gene matches: 7. The germline CDR1 and CDR2 sequences are SGHAT and FQNNGV. The CDR3 runs 14 residues.

This clone came up a few times. CDR3 sequence: CSALDRGDQETQYF. CDR3 in DNA: TGCAGCGCTCTGGACAGGGGGGACCAAGAGACCCAGTACTTC. The J gene is TRBJ2-5, the V gene TRBV29-1; 10 bases are shared with TRBD1. Germline loops: CDR1 SQVTM, CDR2 ANQGSEA. V lost 7 bases and J lost 0; bases outside the gene matches: 5. The CDR3 runs to 14 residues.

This chain uses TRBV5-1 with TRBJ2-1; no clear D gene. V was shortened by 0 bases and J by 6 bases, with 13 bases between the two germline ends. Germline V gives CDR1 SGHRS, CDR2 YFSETQ. The CDR3 totals 15 residues. The chain's CDR3 is CASSLVVSQSNEQFF. The CDR3 DNA reads as TGCGCCAGCAGCTTGGTGGTCTCCCAGAGCAATGAGCAGTTCTTC.

The chain joins TRBV5-6 to TRBJ1-1; 7 bases agree with TRBD1. The CDR3 runs to 15 residues. V dropped 1 base and J dropped 1; count of bases not matched to a gene: 4. Germline CDR1 SGHDT, CDR2 YYEEEE. CDR3 in DNA: TGTGCCAGCAGCTTGTACGACAGGGCGAACACTGAAGCTTTCTTT. Translating gives CASSLYDRANTEAFF. The complete variable domain, with remaining parts taken from reference TRBV5-6 and TRBJ1-1, reads DAGVTQSPTHLIKTRGQQVTLRCSPKSGHDTVSWYQQALGQGPQFIFQYYEEEERQRGNFPDRFSGHQFPNYSSELNVNALLLGDSALYLCASSLYDRANTEAFFGQGTRLTVV.

The chain links TRBV30 to TRBJ1-1; D possibly corresponds to TRBD1 (5 bases). This CDR3 comprises 16 residues. V gave up 3 bases and J gave up 0 bases, with 17 bases separating them. Germline-derived CDR1 and CDR2 are GTSNPN and SVGIG (reference sequence). CDR3 region: CAWSRGDLRVNTEAFF. Written as DNA, the CDR3 is TGTGCCTGGAGCCGAGGGGATCTGAGGGTGAACACTGAAGCTTTCTTT.

CDR3 protein: CASSYGIPYEQYF. The CDR3 DNA is TGTGCCAGCAGTTACGGGATCCCCTACGAGCAGTACTTC. This rearrangement joins TRBV6-5 to TRBJ2-7; D not resolved. This CDR3 has 13 amino acids. The V gene lost 2 bases and the J gene lost 2 bases, with 7 bases spanning the gap. Germline assignment: CDR1 MNHEY and CDR2 SVGAGI.

The chain joins TRBV30 to TRBJ2-3; D may correspond to TRBD1 or TRBD2 (5 bases each). CDR1 is GTSNPN, CDR2 SVGIG, per germline (reference sequence). The length of the CDR3 is 18 residues. The V end was cut by 2 bases, the J end by 0 bases, with 21 bases between. The CDR3 DNA follows: TGTGCCTGGAGTTGGGGATCGGGGCCACGAACTAGCACAGATACGCAGTATTTT. It codes for CAWSWGSGPRTSTDTQYF.

The genes are TRBV7-2 and TRBJ1-2; a possible D gene is TRBD1 (6 bases). Germline lookup yields CDR1 SGHTA and CDR2 FQGNSA. This CDR3 contains 16 residues. The V end lost 1 base, the J end lost 4 bases, and 16 bases lay between the germline ends. DNA of the CDR3: TGTGCCAGCAGCTTAGGAGCGTCAGGGGAAGGCTATGGCTACACCTTC. Residues: CASSLGASGEGYGYTF.

The table lists this clone with a few counts. This chain uses TRBV30 with TRBJ1-6; no reliable D call. V was cut by 5 bases and J by 7 bases, with 12 bases left in between. CDR1 GTSNPN and CDR2 SVGIG come from the germline V gene (reference sequence). The CDR3 loop spans 13 amino acids. CDR3 sequence: CAWRKVGNSPLHF. The CDR3 DNA follows: TGTGCCTGGCGGAAGGTGGGGAATTCACCCCTCCACTTT.

This chain links TRBV29-1 with TRBJ1-2; D not resolved. Germline V lookup: CDR1 SQVTM, CDR2 ANQGSEA. The germline V and J ends were trimmed by 3 bases and 5 bases, with 10 bases remaining between them. This CDR3 is 12 amino acids long. This CDR3 is CSVDRLGYGYTF. CDR3 DNA: TGCAGCGTTGACAGATTGGGGTATGGCTACACCTTC.

In this sample, this clone turned up a few times. The CDR3 region is CSVPTGTGGYRGYTF. The CDR3 DNA reads as TGCAGCGTTCCAACCGGGACAGGGGGCTATCGCGGCTACACCTTC. The rearrangement links TRBV29-1 to TRBJ1-2; 12 positions match TRBD1. The germline CDR1 and CDR2 sequences are SQVTM and ANQGSEA. With V trimmed by 5 bases and J by 8 bases, 12 bases remained unmatched. CDR3 size: 15 residues.

The chain has TRBV27 and TRBJ1-4; D possibly corresponds to TRBD1 (5 bases). Germline lookup yields CDR1 MNHEY and CDR2 SMNVEV (reference sequence). Trimming pared 7 bases from V and 0 bases from J, leaving 9 bases between. This CDR3 contains 14 residues. CDR3 region: CASKGAATNEKLFF. The CDR3 nucleotides are TGTGCCAGCAAAGGGGCAGCAACTAATGAAAAACTGTTTTTT.

This clone was seen a few times. The chain carries TRBV7-8 and TRBJ2-6; D gene uncertain. This CDR3 contains 17 residues. CDR1 is SGHVS and CDR2 is FQNEAQ in the germline V gene. V shed 1 base and J shed 1 base, with 11 bases lying between them. The chain's CDR3 is CASSLGPPLSGANVLTF. As DNA, the CDR3 is TGTGCCAGCAGCTTAGGACCACCTCTTTCTGGGGCCAACGTCCTGACTTTC.

The chain links TRBV4-2 to TRBJ2-1, with 9 bases fitting TRBD1. V trimming: 6 bases; J trimming: 6 bases; junction bases outside the gene matches: 3. The CDR3 is made up of 13 amino acids. Germline values: CDR1 LGHNA, CDR2 YNFKEQ. This CDR3 is CASRTGGGNEQFF. CDR3 bases: TGTGCCAGCAGGACAGGGGGTGGCAATGAGCAGTTCTTC.

Comments on this clone: The junction shows a germline mismatch at one end, possibly a read error. The CDR3 DNA reads TGTGCTAGCAGCTTAGCGGGGGGGATCGCATGGACAACTTTAGCCAAAAACATTCAGTACTTC. This codes for CASSLAGGIAWTTLAKNIQYF. The genes are TRBV7-7 and TRBJ2-4; 11 bases align to TRBD2. Germline V gene data show CDR1 as SSHAT and CDR2 as FNYEAQ (reference sequence). The CDR3 consists of 21 residues.

This rearrangement joins TRBV5-5 to TRBJ2-3, with TRBD2 matching 14 bases. The CDR3 has 17 amino acids. Germline V gene data show CDR1 as SGHKS and CDR2 as YYEKEE (reference sequence). With V trimmed by 4 bases and J by 5 bases, 9 bases remained unmatched. DNA of the CDR3: TGTGCCAGCAGCAGCGGGACTAGCGGGGGCCGGGGAGATACGCAGTATTTT. Amino acid sequence: CASSSGTSGGRGDTQYF.

The rearrangement joins TRBV30 to TRBJ2-1; 10 bases align to TRBD2. The V gene's germline CDR1 is GTSNPN and CDR2 SVGIG (reference sequence). The CDR3 runs 13 residues. V lost 4 bases, J lost 7 bases, and 4 bases stayed unmatched. This CDR3 is CAWTVAGGNEQFF. Here the CDR3 DNA reads TGTGCCTGGACCGTAGCGGGGGGTAATGAGCAGTTCTTC.

This clone was picked up a small number of times. The chain recombines TRBV6-1 with TRBJ1-5; D may be TRBD1 (6 bases). V lost 4 bases and J lost 7, with 20 bases in between. CDR1 and CDR2 from the germline V gene are MNHNS and SASEGT. The CDR3 is 16 residues long. CDR3 residues: CASSGGGRIASQPQHF. The CDR3 region has the DNA TGTGCCAGCAGTGGCGGGGGGCGCATTGCGAGCCAGCCCCAGCATTTT.

This clone was found a few times. This chain uses TRBV5-1 with TRBJ1-2; D uncertain. Trimming took off 3 bases at V and 9 bases at J, with 27 bases between the two ends. This CDR3 contains 17 residues. CDR1 is SGHRS and CDR2 is YFSETQ in the germline V gene. Here the CDR3 reads CASSSPGLLRDGGRYTF. Here the CDR3 DNA reads TGCGCCAGCAGCTCCCCCGGTCTTCTTAGGGATGGTGGTCGCTACACCTTC.

The gene calls are TRBV27 and TRBJ1-6, with D possibly being TRBD1 (6 bases). This CDR3 is 14 amino acids long. The V gene lost 8 bases and the J gene lost 11 bases, with 19 bases spanning the gap. Germline-derived CDR1 and CDR2 are MNHEY and SMNVEV (reference sequence). CDR3 residues: CASALRDTVPPLHF. In DNA, the CDR3 is TGTGCCAGCGCCCTGAGGGACACCGTCCCACCCCTCCACTTT.

This clone was observed a single time. The chain has TRBV28 and TRBJ1-1, with 10 bases identical to TRBD1. V lost 7 bases to trimming and J lost 5 bases; unmatched junction nucleotides: 10. Germline V gene sequence: CDR1 MDHEN, CDR2 SYDVKM. The CDR3 length is 15 residues. CDR3 sequence: CASIPPGQGRTEAFF. The CDR3 nucleotides are TGTGCCAGCATTCCACCGGGACAGGGGAGGACTGAAGCTTTCTTT.

The chain is built from TRBV7-2 and TRBJ1-2; D is undetermined. In germline, CDR1 is SGHTA, CDR2 FQGNSA. This CDR3 spans 14 amino acids. The ends were cut back, 5 bases at V and 8 bases at J, with 18 bases in the middle. The CDR3 DNA sequence: TGTGCCAGCAGCCCGACCGTCAGCTCCGGCGGCTACACCTTC. Translated: CASSPTVSSGGYTF.